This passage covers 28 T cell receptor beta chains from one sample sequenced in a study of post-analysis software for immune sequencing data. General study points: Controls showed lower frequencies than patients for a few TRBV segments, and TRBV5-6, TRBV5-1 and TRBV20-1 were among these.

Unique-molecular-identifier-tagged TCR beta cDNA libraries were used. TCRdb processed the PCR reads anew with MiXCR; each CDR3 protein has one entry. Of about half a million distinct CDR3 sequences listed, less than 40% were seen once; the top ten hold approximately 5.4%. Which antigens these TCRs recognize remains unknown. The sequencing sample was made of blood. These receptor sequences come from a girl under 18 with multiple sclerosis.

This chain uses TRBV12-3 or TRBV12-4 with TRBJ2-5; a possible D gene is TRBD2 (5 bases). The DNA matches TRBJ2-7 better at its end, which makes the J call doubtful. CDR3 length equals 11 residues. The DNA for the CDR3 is TGTGCCAGCAGTTTCGGGAACGAGCAGTACTTC. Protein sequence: CASSFGNEQYF.

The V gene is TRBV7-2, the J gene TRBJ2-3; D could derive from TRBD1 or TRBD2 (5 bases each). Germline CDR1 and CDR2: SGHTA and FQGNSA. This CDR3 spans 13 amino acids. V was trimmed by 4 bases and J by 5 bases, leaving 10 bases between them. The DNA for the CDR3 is TGTGCCAGCAGCTGGGGACCGGGAGATACGCAGTATTTT. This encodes CASSWGPGDTQYF. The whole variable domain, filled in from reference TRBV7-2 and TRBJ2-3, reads GAGVSQSPSNKVTEKGKDVELRCDPISGHTALYWYRQSLGQGLEFLIYFQGNSAPDKSGLPSDRFSAERTGGSVSTLTIQRTQQEDSAVYLCASSWGPGDTQYFGPGTRLTVL.

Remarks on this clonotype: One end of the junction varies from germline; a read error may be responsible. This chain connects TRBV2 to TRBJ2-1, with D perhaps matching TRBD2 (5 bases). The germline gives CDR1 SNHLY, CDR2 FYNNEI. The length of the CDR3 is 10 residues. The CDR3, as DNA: TGTACCAGCGGATCAAATGAGCAGTTCTTC. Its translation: CTSGSNEQFF.

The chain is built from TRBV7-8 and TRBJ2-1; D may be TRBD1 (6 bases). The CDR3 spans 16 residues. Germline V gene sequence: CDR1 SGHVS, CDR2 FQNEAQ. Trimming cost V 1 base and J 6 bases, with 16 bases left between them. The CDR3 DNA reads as TGTGCCAGCAGCTTAGGAGGACTCATAGGGGGCAATGAGCAGTTCTTC. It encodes CASSLGGLIGGNEQFF.

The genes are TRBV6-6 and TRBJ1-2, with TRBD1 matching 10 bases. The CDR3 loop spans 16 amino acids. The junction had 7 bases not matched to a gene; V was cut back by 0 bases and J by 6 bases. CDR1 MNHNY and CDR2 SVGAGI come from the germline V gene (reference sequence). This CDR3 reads CASSYSGGDRGDGYTF. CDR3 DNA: TGTGCCAGCAGTTACTCCGGGGGGGACAGGGGAGATGGCTACACCTTC.

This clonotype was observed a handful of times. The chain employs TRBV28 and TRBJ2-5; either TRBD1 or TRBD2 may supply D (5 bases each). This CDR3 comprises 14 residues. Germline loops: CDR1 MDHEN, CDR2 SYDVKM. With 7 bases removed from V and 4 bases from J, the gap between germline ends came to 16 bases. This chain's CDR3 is CASTLGAGRETQYF. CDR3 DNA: TGTGCCAGCACCCTAGGGGCAGGGAGAGAGACCCAGTACTTC.

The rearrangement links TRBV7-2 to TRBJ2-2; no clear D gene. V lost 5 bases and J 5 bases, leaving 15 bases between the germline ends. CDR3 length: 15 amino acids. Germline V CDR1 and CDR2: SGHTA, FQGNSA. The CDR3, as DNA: TGTGCCAGCAGCATACGGACGGTTTCGACCGGGGAGCTGTTTTTT. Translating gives CASSIRTVSTGELFF.

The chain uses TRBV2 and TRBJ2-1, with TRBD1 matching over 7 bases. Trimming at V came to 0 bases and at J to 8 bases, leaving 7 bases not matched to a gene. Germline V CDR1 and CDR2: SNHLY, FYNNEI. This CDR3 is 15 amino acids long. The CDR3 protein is CASSEATTGLDEQFF. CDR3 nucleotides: TGTGCCAGCAGTGAAGCGACGACAGGGTTAGATGAGCAGTTCTTC.

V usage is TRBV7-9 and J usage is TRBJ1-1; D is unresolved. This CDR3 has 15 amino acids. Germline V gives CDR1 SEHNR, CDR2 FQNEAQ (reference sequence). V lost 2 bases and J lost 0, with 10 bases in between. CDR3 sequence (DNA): TGTGCCAGCAGCTTAAGGAGGCAGATGAACACTGAAGCTTTCTTT. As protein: CASSLRRQMNTEAFF.

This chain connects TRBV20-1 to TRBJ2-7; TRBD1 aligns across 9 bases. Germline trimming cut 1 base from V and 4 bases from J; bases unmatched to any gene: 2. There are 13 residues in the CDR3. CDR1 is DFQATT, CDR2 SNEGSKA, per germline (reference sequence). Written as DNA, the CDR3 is TGCAGTGCTAGAGGGACAGGGGATTACGAGCAGTACTTC. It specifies CSARGTGDYEQYF.

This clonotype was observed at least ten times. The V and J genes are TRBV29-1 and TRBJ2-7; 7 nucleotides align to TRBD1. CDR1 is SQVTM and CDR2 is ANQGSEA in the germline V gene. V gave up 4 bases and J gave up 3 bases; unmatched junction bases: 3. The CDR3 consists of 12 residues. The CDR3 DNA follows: TGCAGCGTTGCGTGGACAGGCTACGAGCAGTACTTC. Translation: CSVAWTGYEQYF.

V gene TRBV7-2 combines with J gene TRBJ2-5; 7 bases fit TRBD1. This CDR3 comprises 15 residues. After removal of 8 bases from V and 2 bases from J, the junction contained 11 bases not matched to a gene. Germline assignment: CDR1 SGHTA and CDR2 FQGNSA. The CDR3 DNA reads TGTGCCAGCCGAACCGGGACAGCAATACAAGAGACCCAGTACTTC. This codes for CASRTGTAIQETQYF.

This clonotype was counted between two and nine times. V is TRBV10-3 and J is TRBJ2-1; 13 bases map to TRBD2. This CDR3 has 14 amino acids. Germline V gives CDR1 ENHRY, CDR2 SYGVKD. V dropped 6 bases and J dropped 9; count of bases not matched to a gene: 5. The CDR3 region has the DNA TGTGCCATCAGCCTCGGACTAGCGGGGGCTGAGCAGTTCTTC. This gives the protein CAISLGLAGAEQFF.

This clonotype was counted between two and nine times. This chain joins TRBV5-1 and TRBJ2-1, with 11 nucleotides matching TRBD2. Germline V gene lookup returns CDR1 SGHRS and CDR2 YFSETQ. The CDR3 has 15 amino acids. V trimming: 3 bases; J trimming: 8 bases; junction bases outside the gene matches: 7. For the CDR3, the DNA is TGCGCCAGCAGCTCCTTAGCGGGGGGGCTCGATGAGCAGTTCTTC. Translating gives CASSSLAGGLDEQFF.

Written as DNA, the CDR3 is TGTGCCAGCAGTGAATACAGAAAAGGCAATGGCTACACCTTC. It codes for CASSEYRKGNGYTF. This chain links TRBV2 with TRBJ1-2; unclear D gene. Germline V lookup: CDR1 SNHLY, CDR2 FYNNEI. The CDR3 loop spans 14 amino acids. Trimming removed 2 bases from V and 6 bases from J, with 13 bases in between.

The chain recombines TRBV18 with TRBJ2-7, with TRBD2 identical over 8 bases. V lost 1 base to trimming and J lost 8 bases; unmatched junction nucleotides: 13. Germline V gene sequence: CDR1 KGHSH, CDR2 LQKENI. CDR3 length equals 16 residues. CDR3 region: CASSPLGGGPAPQQYF. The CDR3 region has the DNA TGTGCCAGCTCACCACTCGGCGGGGGGCCCGCCCCCCAGCAGTACTTC. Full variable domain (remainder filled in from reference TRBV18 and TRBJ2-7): NAGVMQNPRHLVRRRGQEARLRCSPMKGHSHVYWYRQLPEEGLKFMVYLQKENIIDESGMPKERFSAEFPKEGPSILRIQQVVRGDSAAYFCASSPLGGGPAPQQYFGPGTRLTVT.

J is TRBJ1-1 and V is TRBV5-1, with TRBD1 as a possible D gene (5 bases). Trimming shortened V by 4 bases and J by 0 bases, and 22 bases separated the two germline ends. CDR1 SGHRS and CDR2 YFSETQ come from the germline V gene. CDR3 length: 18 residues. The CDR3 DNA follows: TGCGCCAGCAGCCGCACGCCAACGGGGGAGACTATGAACACTGAAGCTTTCTTT. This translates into CASSRTPTGETMNTEAFF. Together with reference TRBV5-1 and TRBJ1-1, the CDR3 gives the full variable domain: KAGVTQTPRYLIKTRGQQVTLSCSPISGHRSVSWYQQTPGQGLQFLFEYFSETQRNKGNFPGRFSGRQFSNSRSEMNVSTLELGDSALYLCASSRTPTGETMNTEAFFGQGTRLTVV.

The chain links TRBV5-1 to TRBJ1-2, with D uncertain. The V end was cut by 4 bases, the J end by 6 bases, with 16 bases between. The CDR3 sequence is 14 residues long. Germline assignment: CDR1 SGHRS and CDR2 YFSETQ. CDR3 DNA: TGCGCCAGCAGCCTAATTGAAGGGATAGATGGCTACACCTTC. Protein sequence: CASSLIEGIDGYTF.

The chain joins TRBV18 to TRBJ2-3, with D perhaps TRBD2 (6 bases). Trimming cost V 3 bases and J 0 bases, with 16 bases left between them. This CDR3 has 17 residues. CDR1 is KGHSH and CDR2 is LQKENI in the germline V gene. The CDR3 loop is CASSPLGGGASTDTQYF. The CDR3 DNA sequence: TGTGCCAGCTCACCGCTTGGGGGAGGAGCAAGCACAGATACGCAGTATTTT.

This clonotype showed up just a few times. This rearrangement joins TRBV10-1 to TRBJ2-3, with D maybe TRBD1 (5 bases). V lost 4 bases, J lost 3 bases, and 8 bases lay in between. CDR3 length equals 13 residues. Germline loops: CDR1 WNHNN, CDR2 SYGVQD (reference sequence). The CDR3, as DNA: TGCGCCAGCAGTGGCAGGGAAACAGATACGCAGTATTTT. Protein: CASSGRETDTQYF.

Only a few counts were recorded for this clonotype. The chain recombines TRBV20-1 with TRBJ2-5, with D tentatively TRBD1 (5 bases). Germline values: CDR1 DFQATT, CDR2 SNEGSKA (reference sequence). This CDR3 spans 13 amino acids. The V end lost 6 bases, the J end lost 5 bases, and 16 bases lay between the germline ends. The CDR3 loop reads CSARIRVQETQYF. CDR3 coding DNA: TGCAGTGCCCGAATCAGGGTTCAGGAGACCCAGTACTTC.

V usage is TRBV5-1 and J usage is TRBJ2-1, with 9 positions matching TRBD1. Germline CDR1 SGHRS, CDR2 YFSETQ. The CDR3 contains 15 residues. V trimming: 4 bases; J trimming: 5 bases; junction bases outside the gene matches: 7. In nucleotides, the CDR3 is TGCGCCAGCAGCCCGTCCGGGACAGGGCACAATGAGCAGTTCTTC. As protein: CASSPSGTGHNEQFF.

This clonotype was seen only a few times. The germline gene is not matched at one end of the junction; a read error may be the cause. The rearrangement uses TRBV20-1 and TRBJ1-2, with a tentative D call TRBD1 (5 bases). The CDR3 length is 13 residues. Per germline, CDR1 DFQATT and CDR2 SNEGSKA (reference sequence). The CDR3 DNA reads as TGCAGTGCTAGAGATCAGGGAGTGGAAGGCTACACCTTT. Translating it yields CSARDQGVEGYTF.

The CDR3 DNA follows: TGCAGTGCCCCCCGCGGGGGATCTGAAGCTTTCTTT. Protein sequence: CSAPRGGSEAFF. The gene calls are TRBV20-1 and TRBJ1-1; a possible D gene is TRBD1 (5 bases). Trimming pared 6 bases from V and 6 bases from J, leaving 14 bases between. Per germline, CDR1 DFQATT and CDR2 SNEGSKA (reference sequence). The CDR3 is 12 residues long.

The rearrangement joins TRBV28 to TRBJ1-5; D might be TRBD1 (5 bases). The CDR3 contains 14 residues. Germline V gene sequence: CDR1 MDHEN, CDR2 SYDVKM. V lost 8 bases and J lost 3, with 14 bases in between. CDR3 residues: CASWYQGSNQPQHF. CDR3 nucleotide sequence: TGTGCCAGCTGGTACCAGGGTTCCAATCAGCCCCAGCATTTT. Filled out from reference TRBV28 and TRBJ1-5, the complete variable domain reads DVKVTQSSRYLVKRTGEKVFLECVQDMDHENMFWYRQDPGLGLRLIYFSYDVKMKEKGDIPEGYSVSREKKERFSLILESASTNQTSMYLCASWYQGSNQPQHFGDGTRLSIL.

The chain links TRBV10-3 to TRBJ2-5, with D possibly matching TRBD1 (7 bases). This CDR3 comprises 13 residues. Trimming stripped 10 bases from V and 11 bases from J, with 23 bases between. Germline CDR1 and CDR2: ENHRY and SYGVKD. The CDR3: CATTGPGGNEQYF. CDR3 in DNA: TGTGCCACGACAGGGCCCGGGGGCAATGAGCAGTACTTC.

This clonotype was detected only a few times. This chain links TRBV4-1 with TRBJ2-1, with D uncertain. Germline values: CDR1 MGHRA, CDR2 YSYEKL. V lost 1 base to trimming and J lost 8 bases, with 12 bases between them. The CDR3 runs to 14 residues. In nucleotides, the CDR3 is TGCGCCAGCAGCCAAGTCCTCGGGTTCGATGAGCAGTTCTTC. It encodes CASSQVLGFDEQFF.

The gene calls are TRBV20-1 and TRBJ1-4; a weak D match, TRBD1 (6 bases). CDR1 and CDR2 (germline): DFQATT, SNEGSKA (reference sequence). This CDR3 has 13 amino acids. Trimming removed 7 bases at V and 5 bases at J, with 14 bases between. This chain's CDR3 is CSGRGGSNEKLFF. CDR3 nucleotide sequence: TGCAGTGGAAGGGGGGGCTCGAATGAAAAACTGTTTTTT.